This TCR beta chain was identified during a study of shared clonotypes between healthy human individuals. Overall study context: The study used three CD4 naive, three CD4 memory, two CD8 naive and one CD8 memory plate per donor. Study results and limitations: Donor scarcity curtailed the genetic and exposure-history diversity represented herein. It was the non-shared clonotypes that had lower generation probabilities than clonotypes shared by all four donors.

Unmatched junction bases numbered 8, after V lost 3 bases and J lost 4 bases. This CDR3 has 15 residues. Germline CDR1 reads SGHDN; CDR2 reads FVKESK. Comment on this clone: Its matching antigen is unknown.

Some clones are missing from TCRdb's copy, which holds only in-frame ones; the method was immunoSEQ multiplex PCR. The profile shows roughly 1.4 million clones, approximately 98.5% of them singletons. The chain links TRBV14 to TRBJ1-2, with 7 bases aligning to TRBD1. This clonotype originated in a man aged 30-40 years in good health. The material sequenced was naive CD4+ T cells sorted from blood. Subset denoted: CD45RA+ positively selected. CDR3 loop: CASSHDRDVGYGYTF. The CDR3 coding sequence is TGTGCCAGCAGCCACGACAGGGATGTTGGCTATGGCTACACCTTC.